This passage covers 9 T cell receptor beta chains from one sample sequenced in a study of CD8 T cells in ankylosing spondylitis. Study-wide results and caveats: One TCR beta motif, made up of several highly homologous variants, appeared characteristic of ankylosing spondylitis blood.

From the 5' RACE reads, TCRdb called clonotypes with MiXCR, one entry per CDR3 protein. The sample lists about 440,000 distinct CDR3 sequences, more than 15% seen once, with approximately 1% in the top ten. These receptors are not linked to any known antigen. Sequenced: blood, either unsorted or a sorted T cell fraction (not recorded which). All receptors derive from a male donor with ankylosing spondylitis.

V is TRBV4-2 and J is TRBJ1-2; D remains unclear. Germline CDR1 LGHNA, CDR2 YNFKEQ. V gave up 0 bases and J gave up 8 bases, with 10 bases separating them. The CDR3 totals 13 residues. CDR3 sequence: CASSQEVAGGYTF. The CDR3 region has the DNA TGTGCCAGCAGCCAAGAGGTAGCGGGGGGCTACACCTTC.

The rearrangement joins TRBV6-1 to TRBJ1-5; D not resolved. Germline lookup yields CDR1 MNHNS and CDR2 SASEGT. The CDR3 runs to 14 residues. Trimming stripped 4 bases from V and 2 bases from J, with 9 bases between. As DNA, the CDR3 is TGTGCCAGCAGTGGTCGCGATGGCAATCAGCCCCAGCATTTT. This codes for CASSGRDGNQPQHF.

This chain links TRBV6-5 with TRBJ1-5; D uncertain. CDR1 and CDR2 (germline): MNHEY, SVGAGI. This CDR3 has 15 residues. V was shortened by 2 bases and J by 2 bases, with 10 bases between the two germline ends. As DNA, the CDR3 is TGTGCCAGCAGTTACGCAGGCGGGGGCAATCAGCCCCAGCATTTT. This sequence encodes CASSYAGGGNQPQHF.

The rearrangement joins TRBV18 to TRBJ2-2; D is ambiguous. Germline lookup yields CDR1 KGHSH and CDR2 LQKENI. Trimming took 1 base from V and 7 from J, leaving 7 bases between them. CDR3 length: 13 amino acids. The CDR3 spells CASSPRVDGELFF. In DNA, the CDR3 is TGTGCCAGCTCACCACGGGTGGACGGGGAGCTGTTTTTT.

The CDR3: CASSIDHSAETQYF. The CDR3 nucleotides are TGTGCCAGTAGTATAGATCATTCTGCGGAGACCCAGTACTTC. V usage is TRBV19 and J usage is TRBJ2-5; no clear D. The CDR3 extends over 14 amino acids. The V gene's germline CDR1 is LNHDA and CDR2 SQIVND (reference sequence). Trimming pared 0 bases from V and 5 bases from J, leaving 10 bases between.

This chain uses TRBV10-3 with TRBJ2-3; D is perhaps TRBD2 (6 bases). CDR3 length equals 12 residues. Germline V gene lookup returns CDR1 ENHRY and CDR2 SYGVKD. Between the trimmed V and J ends, which lost 6 bases and 5 bases, there was a span of 9 bases. The CDR3: CAISLGLDTQYF. CDR3 in DNA: TGTGCCATCAGCCTGGGACTAGATACGCAGTATTTT.

This chain uses TRBV3-1 with TRBJ2-4; no clear D gene. Germline V lookup: CDR1 LGHDT, CDR2 YNNKEL (reference sequence). The CDR3 runs to 15 residues. V shed 0 bases and J shed 4 bases, with 10 bases lying between them. The CDR3 bases are TGTGCCAGCAGCCAAGATGGCAGAATGAAAAACATTCAGTACTTC. It translates to CASSQDGRMKNIQYF.

J is TRBJ2-7 and V is TRBV20-1, with D possibly TRBD2 on 6 matching bases. Germline V gene data show CDR1 as DFQATT and CDR2 as SNEGSKA (reference sequence). Between the trimmed V and J ends, which lost 1 base and 0 bases, there was a span of 16 bases. This CDR3 is 16 amino acids long. Here the CDR3 reads CSARAVVAEFSYEQYF. In DNA form, the CDR3 reads TGCAGTGCTAGAGCTGTCGTAGCGGAGTTCTCCTACGAGCAGTACTTC.

This clonotype has a handful of counts. V is TRBV5-5 and J is TRBJ2-2; D possibly corresponds to TRBD1 (6 bases). The CDR3 is 16 amino acids. Germline V gene sequence: CDR1 SGHKS, CDR2 YYEKEE (reference sequence). V was pared by 0 bases and J by 1 base, with 10 bases between. The CDR3 loop is CASSLEGTRNTGELFF. CDR3 nucleotides: TGTGCCAGCAGCTTGGAAGGGACAAGGAACACCGGGGAGCTGTTTTTT.